The TCR beta chain under discussion was sequenced for a study of CD8 T cells in Susac syndrome. Random hexamers were used to reverse transcribe the RNA input (about 0.5 to 1 ug). Across 54 Vbeta and 13 Jbeta, immunoSEQ multiplex PCR amplified TCR beta CDR3. TCRdb passed the immunoSEQ multiplex PCR reads through MiXCR, listing each CDR3 protein once. The table lists a few hundred thousand distinct CDR3 sequences, approximately 95% of them singletons. CDR1 SEHNR and CDR2 FQNEAQ come from the germline V gene (reference sequence). V dropped 0 bases and J dropped 6 bases, with 6 bases sitting between them. This CDR3 is 12 amino acids long. From blood CD8+ and CD4+ T cells, TCR beta sequences were generated. Relapsing-remitting disease, either stable or active, was present in the multiple sclerosis controls, who were treatment-naive patients. Negative isolation was used for CD8+ and CD4+ T cells and FACS enrichment for TEMRA cells.

The gene calls are TRBV7-9 and TRBJ2-7; D remains ambiguous. The specimen sequenced was CD4+ T cells from PBMCs. The clonotype comes from a human donor with multiple sclerosis. The CDR3 region has the DNA TGTGCCAGCAGCTTAGCTTCCGCCGAGCAGTACTTC. Translation gives CASSLASAEQYF.